A single sample is the source of the 27 T cell receptor beta chains below, sequenced in a study of beta chain features in type 1 diabetes. Sequenced material consisted of expressed TCRB transcripts (all of the isolated RNA was reverse transcribed). Sequenced by immunoSEQ multiplex PCR; TCRdb stores in-frame clones only, minus some. The sample shows 110,000 or so clones, under 40% of them seen only once. Sequenced material: stem cell memory CD4+ T cells from blood. These receptors originate from a woman between 18 and 29 years old in good health.

The chain combines TRBV2 with TRBJ2-1, with 7 nucleotides matching TRBD2. The CDR3 contains 16 residues. J was trimmed by 4 bases and V by 7 bases; bases with no gene match: 13. Per the germline V gene, CDR1 is SNHLY and CDR2 is FYNNEI. In nucleotides, the CDR3 is TGTGCCAGCACGGGTTTTGCGGGAGCCGGGTACAATGAGCAGTTCTTC. Translated, it gives CASTGFAGAGYNEQFF.

This clone has a handful of counts. The gene calls are TRBV10-3 and TRBJ1-1; D is perhaps TRBD1 (6 bases). The CDR3 is 13 residues long. V was trimmed by 7 bases and J by 4 bases, leaving 13 bases between them. CDR1 is ENHRY and CDR2 is SYGVKD in the germline V gene. CDR3 protein: CAIKSQGSTEAFF. CDR3 sequence (DNA): TGTGCCATCAAGTCACAGGGTTCCACTGAAGCTTTCTTT.

V and J are TRBV19 and TRBJ2-1; 12 nucleotides agree with TRBD2. CDR1 LNHDA and CDR2 SQIVND come from the germline V gene (reference sequence). This CDR3 comprises 14 residues. The V segment lost 4 bases and the J segment 7 bases; nucleotides outside the gene matches: 2. Written as DNA, the CDR3 is TGTGCCAGTAGTAGACTAGCGGGAGTTAATGAGCAGTTCTTC. Translating it yields CASSRLAGVNEQFF.

There are a few counts of this clone. The sample has other DNA sequences that encode this CDR3 too. V gene TRBV9 combines with J gene TRBJ2-1; 7 nucleotides match TRBD1. This CDR3 comprises 15 residues. V lost 3 bases to trimming and J lost 3 bases; unmatched junction nucleotides: 6. The germline V gene has CDR1 SGDLS and CDR2 YYNGEE. The CDR3 is CASSARDRGYNEQFF. CDR3 coding DNA: TGTGCCAGCAGCGCCCGGGACAGAGGCTACAATGAGCAGTTCTTC.

The J gene is TRBJ2-1, the V gene TRBV5-1; 11 bases are shared with TRBD2. The trim removed 5 bases at V and 1 base at J, leaving 8 bases unmatched. The CDR3 has 17 amino acids. Germline loops: CDR1 SGHRS, CDR2 YFSETQ. Here the CDR3 reads CASRLAGGFVSYNEQFF. As DNA, the CDR3 is TGCGCCAGCAGGCTAGCGGGAGGTTTTGTTTCCTACAATGAGCAGTTCTTC. The whole variable domain, remainder taken from reference TRBV5-1 and TRBJ2-1, is KAGVTQTPRYLIKTRGQQVTLSCSPISGHRSVSWYQQTPGQGLQFLFEYFSETQRNKGNFPGRFSGRQFSNSRSEMNVSTLELGDSALYLCASRLAGGFVSYNEQFFGPGTRLTVL.

V gene TRBV6-5 combines with J gene TRBJ2-1; no clear D gene. The CDR3 is made up of 15 amino acids. V shed 5 bases and J shed 7 bases, with 18 bases lying between them. Germline CDR1 is MNHEY and CDR2 is SVGAGI. The CDR3 region has the DNA TGTGCCAGCAGTCCCTACGTATCCGTGTTTAATGAGCAGTTCTTC. Translating it yields CASSPYVSVFNEQFF.

The genes are TRBV7-9 and TRBJ2-2; a weak D match, TRBD2 (5 bases). The germline V gene encodes CDR1 SEHNR and CDR2 FQNEAQ (reference sequence). Trimming shortened V by 2 bases and J by 6 bases, and 7 bases separated the two germline ends. The CDR3 sequence is 13 residues long. This CDR3 reads CASSLYGAGELFF. The CDR3 DNA reads TGTGCCAGCAGCTTATACGGGGCCGGGGAGCTGTTTTTT.

The genes are TRBV19 and TRBJ1-5; the D is unclear. Deletions cut 2 bases from V and 6 bases from J, with 14 bases between. Germline CDR1 and CDR2: LNHDA and SQIVND (reference sequence). The length of the CDR3 is 15 residues. Here the CDR3 DNA reads TGTGCCAGTAGTATATGGCGGACTCTAGGTCAGCCCCAGCATTTT. It yields the protein CASSIWRTLGQPQHF.

CDR3: CASSPRQGARSGETQYF. CDR3 DNA sequence: TGCGCCAGCAGTCCCAGACAGGGGGCTAGGAGCGGAGAGACCCAGTACTTC. The rearrangement uses TRBV23-1 and TRBJ2-5, with 10 bases that match TRBD1. TRBV23-1 is reported as an ORF; its role is uncertain. The CDR3 is 17 residues long. V shed 4 bases and J 4 bases; nucleotides not matched to a gene: 12.

The V and J genes are TRBV27 and TRBJ1-1; a possible D gene is TRBD1 (5 bases). CDR3 length: 14 residues. Trimming shortened V by 7 bases and J by 4 bases, and 16 bases separated the two germline ends. Germline CDR1 and CDR2: MNHEY and SMNVEV (reference sequence). The CDR3 sequence is CASMSPGGGTEAFF. CDR3 DNA: TGTGCCAGCATGTCACCCGGGGGGGGCACTGAAGCTTTCTTT.

The chain links TRBV29-1 to TRBJ2-3; TRBD2 matches at 8 bases. The CDR3 totals 14 residues. V dropped 7 bases and J dropped 3; count of bases not matched to a gene: 9. Germline values: CDR1 SQVTM, CDR2 ANQGSEA. The CDR3 DNA reads as TGCAGCGCCGACAGCGGGAGCGCGACAGATACGCAGTATTTT. Encoded protein: CSADSGSATDTQYF.

The chain uses TRBV7-9 and TRBJ1-5; 8 bases agree with TRBD1. CDR1 SEHNR and CDR2 FQNEAQ come from the germline V gene (reference sequence). CDR3 length: 16 amino acids. The J segment lost 2 bases and the V segment lost 0 bases, leaving 3 bases of the junction unmatched. The CDR3 loop is CASSLAVGQGNQPQHF. Written as DNA, the CDR3 is TGTGCCAGCAGCTTAGCTGTGGGACAGGGCAATCAGCCCCAGCATTTT.

The chain uses TRBV13 and TRBJ2-1; the D gene is possibly TRBD2 (6 bases). The V and J ends lost 0 bases and 8 bases respectively, with 11 bases between them. The length of the CDR3 is 14 residues. Germline lookup yields CDR1 PRHDT and CDR2 FYEKMQ (reference sequence). CDR3 in amino acids: CASSLGLAEDEQFF. CDR3 DNA sequence: TGTGCCAGCAGCTTAGGACTAGCCGAAGATGAGCAGTTCTTC.

A few counts support this clone. The CDR3 bases are TGTGCCAGCAGTGACTTCCGCGAGTCGAGGTACGAGCAGTACTTC. Translation gives CASSDFRESRYEQYF. V gene TRBV25-1 combines with J gene TRBJ2-5; no firm D call. The closer fit of TRBJ2-7 to the DNA end suggests the J call may be wrong. The germline V gene encodes CDR1 MGHDK and CDR2 SYGVNS. This CDR3 spans 15 amino acids.

This clone was counted between two and nine times. The chain recombines TRBV7-2 with TRBJ1-2; 8 positions match TRBD1. The CDR3 length is 18 residues. Germline-derived CDR1 and CDR2 are SGHTA and FQGNSA. With 4 bases clipped from V and 4 bases from J, the junction kept 17 bases outside the gene matches. CDR3 amino acids: CASSSYSRGRRAFYGYTF. The CDR3 nucleotides read TGTGCCAGCAGCTCCTATTCCAGGGGGCGCCGCGCATTCTATGGCTACACCTTC.

This clone showed up just a few times. J is TRBJ1-1 and V is TRBV28; possibly TRBD1 for D (5 bases). The CDR3 length is 14 residues. CDR1 is MDHEN, CDR2 SYDVKM, per germline. Trimming pared 4 bases from V and 3 bases from J, leaving 12 bases between. The DNA of the CDR3 is TGTGCCAGCAGTTGGACAAATCGGGACACTGAAGCTTTCTTT. Amino acids: CASSWTNRDTEAFF. The whole variable domain, remainder taken from reference TRBV28 and TRBJ1-1, is DVKVTQSSRYLVKRTGEKVFLECVQDMDHENMFWYRQDPGLGLRLIYFSYDVKMKEKGDIPEGYSVSREKKERFSLILESASTNQTSMYLCASSWTNRDTEAFFGQGTRLTVV.

The chain links TRBV19 to TRBJ2-1; D might be TRBD2 (6 bases). V lost 4 bases and J lost 5, with 15 bases in between. The length of the CDR3 is 15 residues. Germline CDR1 reads LNHDA; CDR2 reads SQIVND (reference sequence). The CDR3 loop reads CASSKGRWSHNEQFF. CDR3 DNA sequence: TGTGCCAGTAGTAAGGGGAGGTGGAGCCACAATGAGCAGTTCTTC.

This clone appeared a few times. The chain has TRBV19 and TRBJ2-5, with TRBD2 matching over 8 bases. Germline CDR1 and CDR2: LNHDA and SQIVND (reference sequence). The CDR3 totals 15 residues. The V and J ends lost 10 bases and 1 base, in that order; junction bases with no gene match: 11. The CDR3 DNA sequence: TGTGCCACCTCGGCAGGGACTAGGGCCCAAGAGACCCAGTACTTC. Amino acids: CATSAGTRAQETQYF.

This clone was detected once. The V gene is TRBV13, the J gene TRBJ2-3, with D possibly TRBD2 on 5 matching bases. The germline CDR1 and CDR2 sequences are PRHDT and FYEKMQ (reference sequence). Trimming left V 5 bases short and J 5 bases short, with 11 bases between. The CDR3 runs 13 residues. CDR3 nucleotide sequence: TGTGCCAGCAGCCAAGGAGGAAGAGATACGCAGTATTTT. Protein: CASSQGGRDTQYF. The whole variable domain, remainder taken from reference TRBV13 and TRBJ2-3, is AAGVIQSPRHLIKEKRETATLKCYPIPRHDTVYWYQQGPGQDPQFLISFYEKMQSDKGSIPDRFSAQQFSDYHSELNMSSLELGDSALYFCASSQGGRDTQYFGPGTRLTVL.

The chain employs TRBV18 and TRBJ1-3; D is uncertain. This CDR3 spans 14 amino acids. The germline gives CDR1 KGHSH, CDR2 LQKENI. The ends were cut back, 3 bases at V and 5 bases at J, with 11 bases in the middle. The CDR3, as DNA: TGTGCCAGCTCACCTCCCGGAGATAGAAACACCATATATTTT. As protein: CASSPPGDRNTIYF.

The chain recombines TRBV18 with TRBJ1-1, with no clear D. Trimming removed 2 bases from V and 0 bases from J, with 7 bases in between. The CDR3 loop spans 14 amino acids. Germline V gene data show CDR1 as KGHSH and CDR2 as LQKENI. DNA of the CDR3: TGTGCCAGCTCACCAACGGACTTGAACACTGAAGCTTTCTTT. This translates into CASSPTDLNTEAFF.

This chain links TRBV11-2 with TRBJ2-7; D might be TRBD2 (5 bases). There are 12 residues in the CDR3. Germline values: CDR1 SGHAT, CDR2 FQNNGV. V gave up 4 bases and J gave up 7 bases, with 11 bases separating them. Here the CDR3 reads CASSSREGEQYF. DNA for the CDR3: TGTGCCAGCAGCTCCCGAGAGGGAGAGCAGTACTTC. Complete variable domain (other parts from reference TRBV11-2 and TRBJ2-7): EAGVAQSPRYKIIEKRQSVAFWCNPISGHATLYWYQQILGQGPKLLIQFQNNGVVDDSQLPKDRFSAERLKGVDSTLKIQPAKLEDSAVYLCASSSREGEQYFGPGTRLTVT.

The DNA for the CDR3 is TGTGCCAGCAGCTTAGTGGGGGACAGGGGATATCAGCCCCAGCATTTT. Amino acid sequence: CASSLVGDRGYQPQHF. The chain joins TRBV7-8 to TRBJ1-5; 10 bases match TRBD1. Looked up from germline, CDR1 is SGHVS and CDR2 is FQNEAQ. The J segment lost 5 bases and the V segment lost 1 base, leaving 5 bases of the junction unmatched. There are 16 residues in the CDR3. Full variable domain (missing parts from reference TRBV7-8 and TRBJ1-5): GAGVSQSPRYKVAKRGQDVALRCDPISGHVSLFWYQQALGQGPEFLTYFQNEAQLDKSGLPSDRFFAERPEGSVSTLKIQRTQQEDSAVYLCASSLVGDRGYQPQHFGDGTRLSIL.

The chain uses TRBV29-1 and TRBJ1-2, with a weak D call TRBD1 (5 bases). Looked up from germline, CDR1 is SQVTM and CDR2 is ANQGSEA. V was cut by 3 bases and J by 3 bases, with 32 bases left in between. The length of the CDR3 is 20 residues. The CDR3 reads CSVDINRGSHHPSQDYGYTF. The CDR3 DNA is TGCAGCGTTGACATCAACCGGGGGTCACACCACCCATCCCAGGACTATGGCTACACCTTC.

This chain links TRBV30 with TRBJ2-3, with TRBD2 identical over 8 bases. Germline-derived CDR1 and CDR2 are GTSNPN and SVGIG (reference sequence). This CDR3 spans 14 amino acids. With V trimmed by 7 bases and J by 1 base, 7 bases remained unmatched. The CDR3 DNA reads as TGTGCCTCTGAACGGGAGGGACGCACAGATACGCAGTATTTT. Translation: CASEREGRTDTQYF.

V usage is TRBV27 and J usage is TRBJ2-7, with TRBD2 as a possible D gene (5 bases). CDR1 is MNHEY and CDR2 is SMNVEV in the germline V gene (reference sequence). V lost 1 base to trimming and J lost 3 bases, with 10 bases between them. The CDR3 has 14 amino acids. The CDR3 DNA reads as TGTGCCAGCAGTTTATACGGGAACTACTACGAGCAGTACTTC. Its translation: CASSLYGNYYEQYF.

The rearrangement uses TRBV28 and TRBJ1-2; the match to TRBD1 covers 11 bases. Looked up from germline, CDR1 is MDHEN and CDR2 is SYDVKM. The CDR3 sequence is 15 residues long. V lost 5 bases and J lost 4; bases outside the gene matches: 6. The chain's CDR3 is CASSGGTGGSYGYTF. CDR3 nucleotide sequence: TGTGCCAGCAGTGGAGGGACAGGGGGAAGCTATGGCTACACCTTC.